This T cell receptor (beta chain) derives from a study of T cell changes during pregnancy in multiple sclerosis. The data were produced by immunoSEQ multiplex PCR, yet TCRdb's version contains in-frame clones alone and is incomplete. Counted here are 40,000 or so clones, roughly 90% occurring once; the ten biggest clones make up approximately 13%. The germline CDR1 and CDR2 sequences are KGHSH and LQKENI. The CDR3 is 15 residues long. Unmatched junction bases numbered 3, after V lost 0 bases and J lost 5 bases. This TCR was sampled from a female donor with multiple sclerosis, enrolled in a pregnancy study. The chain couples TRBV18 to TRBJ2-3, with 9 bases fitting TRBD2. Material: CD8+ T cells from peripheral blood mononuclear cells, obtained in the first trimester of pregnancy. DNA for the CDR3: TGTGCCAGCTCACCACCTGGCGGGGGGGGAGATACGCAGTATTTT. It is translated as CASSPPGGGGDTQYF.